Shown below are 17 T cell receptor beta chains from a single sample sequenced in a study of brain T cells in children with intractable seizures. Specified time point: blood from clinic visit 5 months post-surgery; TSC patient then seizure free. Measured with immunoSEQ multiplex PCR; TCRdb has only the in-frame clones, and not every one. The table shows about 340,000 clones, with more than 85% occurring only once. Sequenced material: peripheral blood, taken less than 6 months after surgery. Source of these receptors: a boy in the first two years of life with tuberous sclerosis and intractable seizures.

This clone was counted a single time. V is TRBV28 and J is TRBJ2-4; D might be TRBD1 (5 bases). The ends were cut back, 2 bases at V and 0 bases at J, with 23 bases in the middle. Germline V lookup: CDR1 MDHEN, CDR2 SYDVKM. CDR3 length equals 20 residues. The CDR3 protein is CASSLPPPDGGALAKNIQYF. CDR3 bases: TGTGCCAGCAGTTTACCCCCCCCCGATGGTGGGGCCCTAGCCAAAAACATTCAGTACTTC.

This clone was seen only a few times. V is TRBV2 and J is TRBJ1-5, with D perhaps TRBD1 (6 bases). The CDR3 runs to 16 residues. The V end lost 2 bases, the J end lost 3 bases, and 14 bases lay between the germline ends. Germline CDR1 reads SNHLY; CDR2 reads FYNNEI. CDR3 amino acids: CASSEPDRKTNQPQHF. As DNA, the CDR3 is TGTGCCAGCAGTGAACCGGACAGAAAGACCAATCAGCCCCAGCATTTT.

The V gene is TRBV7-9, the J gene TRBJ2-7, with D possibly being TRBD1 (5 bases). The CDR3 runs to 15 residues. Germline CDR1 is SEHNR and CDR2 is FQNEAQ (reference sequence). V was cut by 0 bases and J by 5 bases, with 14 bases left in between. In DNA, the CDR3 is TGTGCCAGCAGCTTAGCGGCCAGGGAATTTGACGAGCAGTACTTC. Amino acid sequence: CASSLAAREFDEQYF.

In this sample, this clone turned up a few times. The chain links TRBV6-6 to TRBJ1-6; unclear D gene. The CDR3 consists of 13 residues. Germline CDR1 MNHNY, CDR2 SVGAGI (reference sequence). V was shortened by 7 bases and J by 3 bases, with 7 bases between the two germline ends. The CDR3 protein is CASINYYNSPLHF. In nucleotides, the CDR3 is TGTGCCAGCATTAACTACTATAATTCACCCCTCCACTTT.

Turning to this clone: The germline gene is not matched at one end of the junction; a read error may be the cause. This sequence joins TRBV7-7 and TRBJ2-5, with D maybe TRBD1 (6 bases). The CDR3 totals 18 residues. Per the germline V gene, CDR1 is SSHAT and CDR2 is FNYEAQ (reference sequence). As DNA, the CDR3 is TGTGCTAGCAGCTTAATCTCTTTGGGGGCCCCTCGACAAGAGACCCAGTACTTC. Amino acids: CASSLISLGAPRQETQYF.

This clone was counted once. The gene calls are TRBV28 and TRBJ2-3, with 7 bases aligning to TRBD1. The ends lost 8 bases at V and 4 bases at J; junction bases unmatched: 15. The CDR3 totals 16 residues. The germline V gene encodes CDR1 MDHEN and CDR2 SYDVKM. The CDR3 DNA reads TGTGCCAGCTCTTTCGCTCCAGACAGGGAGCCAGATACGCAGTATTTT. This sequence encodes CASSFAPDREPDTQYF.

This clone was observed once. V is TRBV6-5 and J is TRBJ1-1; the match to TRBD1 covers 7 bases. Per the germline V gene, CDR1 is MNHEY and CDR2 is SVGAGI. This CDR3 is built from 14 residues. V lost 6 bases to trimming and J lost 0 bases; unmatched junction nucleotides: 4. In DNA form, the CDR3 reads TGTGCCAGCAGCCCGGGACAGCTGAACACTGAAGCTTTCTTT. Amino acids: CASSPGQLNTEAFF.

The V call is TRBV7-6, the J call TRBJ1-1, with 11 bases fitting TRBD1. The V gene end was trimmed by 5 bases and the J gene end by 4 bases; junction bases not matched to a gene: 3. This CDR3 has 14 residues. CDR1 is SGHVS and CDR2 is FNYEAQ in the germline V gene. DNA of the CDR3: TGTGCCAGCAGCGGGGGGACAGGGGGCACTGAAGCTTTCTTT. Its translation: CASSGGTGGTEAFF.

The chain couples TRBV19 to TRBJ1-4; tentatively, D is TRBD1 (6 bases). The CDR3 totals 15 residues. Germline lookup yields CDR1 LNHDA and CDR2 SQIVND (reference sequence). V was shortened by 6 bases and J by 8 bases, with 19 bases between the two germline ends. The CDR3 DNA is TGTGCCAGTAGCCCAGCAGGGGAAGTTGGAGAAAAACTGTTTTTT. It specifies CASSPAGEVGEKLFF.

This sequence joins TRBV7-2 and TRBJ2-3; D call uncertain. CDR1 is SGHTA, CDR2 FQGNSA, per germline. This CDR3 spans 14 amino acids. V was cut by 1 base and J by 1 base, with 6 bases left in between. This CDR3 reads CASSLELRTDTQYF. CDR3 DNA: TGTGCCAGCAGCTTAGAACTACGCACAGATACGCAGTATTTT.

The chain is built from TRBV30 and TRBJ1-1; TRBD1 aligns across 9 bases. There are 14 residues in the CDR3. The germline V gene encodes CDR1 GTSNPN and CDR2 SVGIG (reference sequence). Losses at the gene ends were 3 bases for V and 8 bases for J; bases not matched to a gene: 10. DNA for the CDR3: TGTGCCTGGAGAAGGGGGGACAGGGTTTCCGAAGCTTTCTTT. The encoded protein is CAWRRGDRVSEAFF.

V is TRBV19 and J is TRBJ1-1, with 7 bases lining up with TRBD1. V lost 7 bases, J lost 4 bases, and 3 bases stayed unmatched. Germline V gene lookup returns CDR1 LNHDA and CDR2 SQIVND (reference sequence). The CDR3 contains 12 residues. The CDR3 region has the DNA TGTGCCAGTAAACCAGGGGGCACTGAAGCTTTCTTT. It codes for CASKPGGTEAFF.

A single count supports this clone. V and J are TRBV21-1 and TRBJ2-7; TRBD2 reflects the table's D call only, with no check against the DNA. TRBV21-1 is a recognized pseudogene. The CDR3 totals 18 residues. The chain's CDR3 is CASSKKWGGELSSYEQYF. The CDR3 coding sequence is TGTGCCAGCAGCAAAAAGTGGGGGGGGGAGCTGAGCTCCTACGAGCAGTACTTC.

The chain carries TRBV9 and TRBJ1-2; 9 nucleotides align to TRBD1. The V and J ends lost 5 bases and 1 base, in that order; junction bases with no gene match: 21. Per germline, CDR1 SGDLS and CDR2 YYNGEE. The CDR3 loop spans 20 amino acids. The CDR3 sequence: CASSTKKKQGARSGNYGYTF. The DNA of the CDR3 is TGTGCCAGCAGTACTAAGAAAAAACAGGGGGCCAGATCAGGTAACTATGGCTACACCTTC.

This chain connects TRBV5-1 to TRBJ1-2; a possible D gene is TRBD1 (5 bases). Germline V gene sequence: CDR1 SGHRS, CDR2 YFSETQ. Trimming shortened V by 1 base and J by 6 bases, and 13 bases separated the two germline ends. This CDR3 spans 14 amino acids. Written as DNA, the CDR3 is TGCGCCAGCAGCTTGACCGACAGTTTGGATGGCTACACCTTC. This encodes CASSLTDSLDGYTF.

The chain has TRBV5-5 and TRBJ2-7; no clear D gene. Germline assignment: CDR1 SGHKS and CDR2 YYEKEE (reference sequence). The CDR3 extends over 14 amino acids. Trimming cost V 4 bases and J 3 bases, with 14 bases left between them. CDR3 DNA sequence: TGTGCCAGCAGCCAGTCCCCTCCCGTCTACGAGCAGTACTTC. It encodes CASSQSPPVYEQYF.

This rearrangement joins TRBV5-6 to TRBJ1-6; 7 nucleotides line up with TRBD1. The CDR3 sequence is 13 residues long. V was clipped by 0 bases and J by 9 bases; unmatched bases: 0. The germline CDR1 and CDR2 sequences are SGHDT and YYEEEE. In DNA form, the CDR3 reads TGTGCCAGCAGCTTGGACAGGGGTTCACCCCTCCACTTT. Protein sequence: CASSLDRGSPLHF.